These T cell receptor beta chains were read from a single sample in a study of post-analysis software for immune sequencing data. One entry per CDR3 protein, called by TCRdb with MiXCR from the PCR reads. The sample comprises hundreds of thousands of distinct CDR3 sequences, 25% to 30% of which are singletons, and around 0.6% rests with the top ten. What was sequenced was blood. The origin of the receptors is a girl between 5 and 17 years old with multiple sclerosis. Both conserved end residues are part of each CDR3. D genes are given only for firm matches.

length: 14; J: TRBJ2-5; V: TRBV29-1; D: .; CDR3: CSARGGRAEETQYF
length: 16; J: TRBJ2-6; V: TRBV12-3/TRBV12-4; D: .; CDR3: CASSLERPPGANVLTF
length: 15; J: TRBJ2-1; V: TRBV29-1; D: TRBD2; CDR3: CSVGWASGPYNEQFF
length: 15; J: TRBJ2-5; V: TRBV20-1; D: .; CDR3: CSATKASGFQETQYF
length: 12; J: .; V: TRBV5-6; D: .; CDR3: CASSTGLREQYF
length: 16; J: TRBJ2-5; V: TRBV11-2; D: .; CDR3: CASSLVPLAVNNEQYF
length: 16; J: TRBJ1-5; V: TRBV20-1; D: TRBD1; CDR3: CSARDFPGTVNQPQHF
length: 13; J: TRBJ2-5; V: TRBV29-1; D: .; CDR3: CSVSEAGWETQYF
length: 11; J: TRBJ2-5; V: TRBV6-2/TRBV6-3; D: .; CDR3: CASSRVETQYF
length: 15; J: TRBJ1-5; V: TRBV6-4; D: TRBD1; CDR3: CASRTTGASNQPQHF
length: 14; J: TRBJ2-7; V: TRBV20-1; D: TRBD1; CDR3: CGARDRDSRYEQYF
length: 12; J: TRBJ2-3; V: TRBV29-1; D: .; CDR3: CSGKTGPDTQYF
length: 14; J: TRBJ1-2; V: TRBV7-2; D: .; CDR3: CASSLAGGAYGYTF